Here is one T cell receptor beta chain with its context. Its antigen is not identified. This record belongs to a study of T cell clones after liver transplantation. At the level of the study: TCRbeta sequencing after a pre-transplant mixed lymphocyte reaction identified graft-donor-reactive clones, later tracked in post-transplant blood.

Here immunoSEQ multiplex PCR was the method, and the copy in TCRdb shows in-frame clones only, minus some. The repertoire holds some 61,000 clones, roughly three quarters seen once, with around 9.7% in the top ten. Study-wide findings and caveats: Rather than being deleted, graft donor-reactive T cells may have moved into the graft.

Germline CDR1 reads ENHRY; CDR2 reads SYGVKD. The CDR3 has 13 amino acids. The germline V and J ends were trimmed by 6 bases and 6 bases, with 11 bases remaining between them. The V call is TRBV10-3, the J call TRBJ2-2, with a possible D match to TRBD1 (5 bases). The receptor's source is a human patient who received a liver transplant. These T cells may partly come from the graft donor. The sequencing here drew on CD4+ T cells from blood, taken at the 22-month timepoint. CDR3 bases: TGTGCCATCAGAGGGGATCCACCCGGGGAGCTGTTTTTT. Translated: CAIRGDPPGELFF.